The sequence of this T cell receptor beta chain was determined in a study of shared clonotypes between healthy human individuals. Study-wide results and limits: Expectations were that clonotype sharing among donors would be affected by sequencing depth.

To note about this clone: The antigen remains unidentified.

Naive CD8 cells comprised CD45RO-negative, CCR7-positively selected cells, excluding terminally differentiated effector memory CD45RA+ cells. J gave up 3 bases and V 5 bases, and 13 bases lay outside the gene matches. The CDR3 sequence is 17 residues long. In germline, CDR1 is MNHEY, CDR2 SMNVEV (reference sequence). TCRdb's table, derived via immunoSEQ multiplex PCR, lists solely in-frame clones and lacks some. The table includes about 2.2 million clones, 93% detected once. This chain links TRBV27 with TRBJ1-2; TRBD1 agrees at 9 bases. Source material: naive CD8+ T cells from PBMCs. This sequence originates from a man younger than 35 in good health. Some clones in this sample may be carry-over from other donors' samples. In DNA, the CDR3 is TGTGCCAGCAGTCCATCTGGGACAGGGAGGGCGGACTATGGCTACACCTTC. This translates into CASSPSGTGRADYGYTF.